Included here is one T cell receptor (beta chain) sequence, with context. This entry comes from a study of blood T cell repertoires in COVID-19. Study-wide background: Material from acute and convalescent COVID-19 was sourced from the United States, Italy and Spain.

Deletions cut 1 base from V and 7 bases from J, with 4 bases between. The CDR3 is 11 residues long. CDR1 SGHTA and CDR2 FQGNSA come from the germline V gene. Libraries were prepared by immunoSEQ multiplex PCR; TCRdb keeps only in-frame clonotypes and omits some of them. The table records 200,000 to 250,000 clones, nearly 90% of them present only once. The receptor was derived from a young man who had recovered from COVID-19. The chain joins TRBV7-2 to TRBJ1-2; unclear D gene. The sequencing sample was made of PBMCs or T cells enriched from blood (not recorded which). In nucleotides, the CDR3 is TGTGCCAGCAGCTTAGGCGGTGGCTACACCTTC. Amino acid sequence: CASSLGGGYTF.